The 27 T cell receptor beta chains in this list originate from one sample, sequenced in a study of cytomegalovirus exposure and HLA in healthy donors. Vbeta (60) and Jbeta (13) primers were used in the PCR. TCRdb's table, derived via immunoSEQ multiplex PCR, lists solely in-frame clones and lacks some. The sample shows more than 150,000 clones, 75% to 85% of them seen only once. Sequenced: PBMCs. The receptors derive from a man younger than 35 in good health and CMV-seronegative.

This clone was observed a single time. The chain's CDR3 is CASSLVEGFNEQFF. CDR3 in DNA: TGTGCCAGCAGCTTAGTAGAGGGTTTCAATGAGCAGTTCTTC. The chain couples TRBV7-9 to TRBJ2-1; the D gene is possibly TRBD2 (5 bases). The CDR3 runs to 14 residues. The V end was cut by 1 base, the J end by 6 bases, with 10 bases between. CDR1 and CDR2 from the germline V gene are SEHNR and FQNEAQ (reference sequence).

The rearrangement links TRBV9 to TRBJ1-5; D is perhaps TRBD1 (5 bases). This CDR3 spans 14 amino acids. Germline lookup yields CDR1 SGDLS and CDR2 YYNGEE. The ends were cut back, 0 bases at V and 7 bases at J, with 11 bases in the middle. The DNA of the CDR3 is TGTGCCAGCAGCGTAGAGGAAAGGGGACAGCCCCAGCATTTT. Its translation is CASSVEERGQPQHF.

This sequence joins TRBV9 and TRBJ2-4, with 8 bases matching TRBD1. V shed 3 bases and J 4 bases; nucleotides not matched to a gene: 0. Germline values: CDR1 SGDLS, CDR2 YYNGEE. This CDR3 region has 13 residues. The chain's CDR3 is CASSGQGKNIQYF. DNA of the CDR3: TGTGCCAGCAGCGGACAGGGGAAAAACATTCAGTACTTC.

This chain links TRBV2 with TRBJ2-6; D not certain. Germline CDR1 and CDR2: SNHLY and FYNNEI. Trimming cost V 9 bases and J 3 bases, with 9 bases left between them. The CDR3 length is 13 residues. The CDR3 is CARRVGGANVLTF. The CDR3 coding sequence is TGTGCCAGACGGGTAGGTGGGGCCAACGTCCTGACTTTC.

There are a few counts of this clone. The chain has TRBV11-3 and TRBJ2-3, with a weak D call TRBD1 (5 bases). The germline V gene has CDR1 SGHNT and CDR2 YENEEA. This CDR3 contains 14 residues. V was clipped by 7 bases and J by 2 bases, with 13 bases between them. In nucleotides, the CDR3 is TGTGCCAGCAAAGAGGCAGGGAACACAGATACGCAGTATTTT. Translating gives CASKEAGNTDTQYF.

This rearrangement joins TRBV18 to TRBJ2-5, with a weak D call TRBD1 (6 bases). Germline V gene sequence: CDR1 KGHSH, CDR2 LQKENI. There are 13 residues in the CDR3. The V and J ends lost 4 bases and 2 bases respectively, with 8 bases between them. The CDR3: CASSLGQQETQYF. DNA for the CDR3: TGTGCCAGCTCACTAGGACAGCAAGAGACCCAGTACTTC.

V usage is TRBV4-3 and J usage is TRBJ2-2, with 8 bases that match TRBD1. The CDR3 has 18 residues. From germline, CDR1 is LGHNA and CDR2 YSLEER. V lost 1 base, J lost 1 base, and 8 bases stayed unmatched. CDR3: CASSQATVGTGNTGELFF. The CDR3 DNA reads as TGCGCCAGCAGCCAAGCGACGGTGGGGACAGGGAACACCGGGGAGCTGTTTTTT.

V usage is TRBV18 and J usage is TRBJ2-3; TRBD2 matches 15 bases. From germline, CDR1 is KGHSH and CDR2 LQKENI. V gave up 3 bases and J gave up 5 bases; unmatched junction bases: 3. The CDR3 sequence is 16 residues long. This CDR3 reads CASSPPGLAGGDTQYF. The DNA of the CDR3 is TGTGCCAGCTCACCGCCGGGACTAGCGGGAGGAGATACGCAGTATTTT.

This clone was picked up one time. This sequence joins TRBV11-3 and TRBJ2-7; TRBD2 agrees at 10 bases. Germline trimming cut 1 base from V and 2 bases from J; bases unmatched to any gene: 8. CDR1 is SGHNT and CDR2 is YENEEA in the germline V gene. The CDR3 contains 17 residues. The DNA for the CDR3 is TGTGCCAGCAGCTTAGGACTAGCGGGTCTGATCGCCTACGAGCAGTACTTC. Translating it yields CASSLGLAGLIAYEQYF.

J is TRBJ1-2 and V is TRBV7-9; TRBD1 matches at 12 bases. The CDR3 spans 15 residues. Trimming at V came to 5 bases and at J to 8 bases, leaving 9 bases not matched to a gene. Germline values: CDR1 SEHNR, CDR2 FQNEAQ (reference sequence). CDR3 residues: CASSQGQGANGGYTF. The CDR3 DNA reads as TGTGCCAGCAGCCAGGGACAGGGGGCGAATGGGGGCTACACCTTC.

CDR3 bases: TGTGCCAGCAGCGACTCGGGGGGCCCTTCCTACAATGAGCAGTTCTTC. Residues: CASSDSGGPSYNEQFF. V and J are TRBV6-6 and TRBJ2-1, with D possibly TRBD2 on 7 matching bases. Germline V gene sequence: CDR1 MNHNY, CDR2 SVGAGI (reference sequence). Between the trimmed V and J ends, which lost 6 bases and 1 base, there was a span of 16 bases. CDR3 length: 16 residues.

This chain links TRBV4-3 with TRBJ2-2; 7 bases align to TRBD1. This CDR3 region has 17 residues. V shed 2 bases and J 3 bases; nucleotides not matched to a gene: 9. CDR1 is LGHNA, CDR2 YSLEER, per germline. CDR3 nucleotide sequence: TGCGCCAGCAGCCAACCTCCCGACAGGGACGACACCGGGGAGCTGTTTTTT. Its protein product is CASSQPPDRDDTGELFF.

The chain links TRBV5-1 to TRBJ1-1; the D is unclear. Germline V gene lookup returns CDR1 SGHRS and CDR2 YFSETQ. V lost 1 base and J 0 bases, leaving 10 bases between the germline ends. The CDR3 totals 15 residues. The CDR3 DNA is TGCGCCAGCAGCTTGCAGCGGACGGTGAACACTGAAGCTTTCTTT. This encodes CASSLQRTVNTEAFF.

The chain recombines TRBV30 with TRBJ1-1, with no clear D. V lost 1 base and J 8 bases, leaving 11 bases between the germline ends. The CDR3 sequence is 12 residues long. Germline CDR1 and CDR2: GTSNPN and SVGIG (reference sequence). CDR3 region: CAWSDGRREAFF. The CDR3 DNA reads TGTGCCTGGAGTGATGGGAGGCGCGAAGCTTTCTTT.

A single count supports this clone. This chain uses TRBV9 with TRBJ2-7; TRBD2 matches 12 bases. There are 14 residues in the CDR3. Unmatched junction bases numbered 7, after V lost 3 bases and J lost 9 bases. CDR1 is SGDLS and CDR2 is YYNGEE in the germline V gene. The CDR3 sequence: CASSGASGGASQYF. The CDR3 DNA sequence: TGTGCCAGCAGCGGTGCTAGCGGGGGGGCGTCGCAGTACTTC.

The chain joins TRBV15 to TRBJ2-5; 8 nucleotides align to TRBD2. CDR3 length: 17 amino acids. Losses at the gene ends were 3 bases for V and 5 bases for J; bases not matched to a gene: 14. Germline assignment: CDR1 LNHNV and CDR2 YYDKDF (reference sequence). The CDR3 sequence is CATSSPTGGPGLETQYF. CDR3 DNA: TGTGCCACCAGCAGCCCAACGGGAGGGCCTGGATTGGAGACCCAGTACTTC.

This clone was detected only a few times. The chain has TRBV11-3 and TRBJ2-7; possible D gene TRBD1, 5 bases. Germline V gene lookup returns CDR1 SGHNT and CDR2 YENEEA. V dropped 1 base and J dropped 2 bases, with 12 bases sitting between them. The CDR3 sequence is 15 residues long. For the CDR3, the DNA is TGTGCCAGCAGCTTAGGGTTACAGGCAACCTACGAGCAGTACTTC. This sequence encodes CASSLGLQATYEQYF.

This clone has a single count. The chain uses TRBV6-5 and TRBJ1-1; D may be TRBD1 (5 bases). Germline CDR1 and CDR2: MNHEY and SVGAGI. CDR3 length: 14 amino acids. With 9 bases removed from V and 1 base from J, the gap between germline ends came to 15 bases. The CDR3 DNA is TGTGCCAGTTGGAAGGGACTGCAGAACACTGAAGCTTTCTTT. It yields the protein CASWKGLQNTEAFF.

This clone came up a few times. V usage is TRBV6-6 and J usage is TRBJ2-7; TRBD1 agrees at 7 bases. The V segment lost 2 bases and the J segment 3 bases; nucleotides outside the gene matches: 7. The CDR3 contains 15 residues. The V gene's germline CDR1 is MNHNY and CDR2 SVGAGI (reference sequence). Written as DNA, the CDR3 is TGTGCCAGCAGTTACCCCGAAGGGGGCAACTACGAGCAGTACTTC. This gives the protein CASSYPEGGNYEQYF.

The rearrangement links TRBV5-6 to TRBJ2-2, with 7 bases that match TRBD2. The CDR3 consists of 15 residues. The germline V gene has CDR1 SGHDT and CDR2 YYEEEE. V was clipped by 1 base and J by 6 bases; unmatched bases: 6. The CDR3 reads CASSLRGGVAGELFF. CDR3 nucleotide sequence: TGTGCCAGCAGCTTGAGGGGAGGGGTGGCCGGGGAGCTGTTTTTT.

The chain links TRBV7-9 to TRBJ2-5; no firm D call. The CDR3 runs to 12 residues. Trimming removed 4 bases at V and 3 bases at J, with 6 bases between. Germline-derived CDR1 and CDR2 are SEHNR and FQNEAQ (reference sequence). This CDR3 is CASSSAEETQYF. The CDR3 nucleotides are TGTGCCAGCAGCTCCGCGGAAGAGACCCAGTACTTC.

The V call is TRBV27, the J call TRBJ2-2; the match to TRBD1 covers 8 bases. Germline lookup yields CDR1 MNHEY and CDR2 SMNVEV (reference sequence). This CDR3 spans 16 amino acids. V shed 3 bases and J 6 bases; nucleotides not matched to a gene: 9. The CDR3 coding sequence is TGTGCCAGCAGTTTCCTAGGACAGGGATCCTCCGGGGAGCTGTTTTTT. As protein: CASSFLGQGSSGELFF.

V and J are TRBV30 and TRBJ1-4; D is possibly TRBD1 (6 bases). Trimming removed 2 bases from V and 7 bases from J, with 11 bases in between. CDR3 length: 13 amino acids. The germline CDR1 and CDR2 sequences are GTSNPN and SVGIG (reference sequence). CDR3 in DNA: TGTGCCTGGAGTAGAGGGGGACCTGAAAAACTGTTTTTT. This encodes CAWSRGGPEKLFF.

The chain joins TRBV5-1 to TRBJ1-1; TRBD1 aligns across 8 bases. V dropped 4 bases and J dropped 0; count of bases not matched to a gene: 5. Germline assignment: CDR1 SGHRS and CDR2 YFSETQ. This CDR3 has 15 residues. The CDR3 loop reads CASSTGQAMNTEAFF. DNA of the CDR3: TGCGCCAGCAGCACGGGACAGGCCATGAACACTGAAGCTTTCTTT.

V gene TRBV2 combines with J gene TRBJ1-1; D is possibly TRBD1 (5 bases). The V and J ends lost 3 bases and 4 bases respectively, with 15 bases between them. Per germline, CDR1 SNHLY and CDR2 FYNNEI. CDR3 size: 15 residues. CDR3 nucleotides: TGTGCCAGCAGTGACGCTGGGGCGGGGAGCACTGAAGCTTTCTTT. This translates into CASSDAGAGSTEAFF. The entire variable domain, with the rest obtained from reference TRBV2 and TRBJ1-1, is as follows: EPEVTQTPSHQVTQMGQEVILRCVPISNHLYFYWYRQILGQKVEFLVSFYNNEISEKSEIFDDQFSVERPDGSNFTLKIRSTKLEDSAMYFCASSDAGAGSTEAFFGQGTRLTVV.

The CDR3 DNA reads as TGTGCCAGCAGTTATCAGCGAGGGAGGGAGACCCAGTACTTC. Translating it yields CASSYQRGRETQYF. The V and J genes are TRBV6-5 and TRBJ2-5; tentatively, D is TRBD2 (6 bases). The CDR3 contains 14 residues. Trimming shortened V by 3 bases and J by 5 bases, and 13 bases separated the two germline ends. The V gene's germline CDR1 is MNHEY and CDR2 SVGAGI.

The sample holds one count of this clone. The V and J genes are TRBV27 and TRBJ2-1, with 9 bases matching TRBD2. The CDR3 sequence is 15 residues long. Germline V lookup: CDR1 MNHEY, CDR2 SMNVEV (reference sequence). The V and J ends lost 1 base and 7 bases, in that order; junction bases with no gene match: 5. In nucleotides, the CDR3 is TGTGCCAGCAGTTTATTACTAGCGGGTACTAATGAGCAGTTCTTC. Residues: CASSLLLAGTNEQFF.